This entry features one T cell receptor (beta chain) sequence. The table lists this clonotype with many counts. No antigen is known for it. Base qualities are not at hand, and no much larger clone is one base apart. TCR beta CDR3 regions were amplified from RNA transcripts. For the first round of RT-PCR on the TCR CDR3, the HTBI primer set was used together with the Qiagen OneStep RT-PCR kit. Libraries were constructed in a second round of multiplex PCR, after which size selection and purification were carried out. Libraries were sequenced paired-end with 100 bp reads on an Illumina HiSeq2000. Concerning the study's data processing: Raw data were processed with SOAPnuke, discarding reads with adapters, uncalled bases, mean Phred below 15, or no exact constant-primer or identifier match. COPE v1.2.5 was used to merge high-quality paired reads, and clonotypes were defined as unique nucleotide sequences. MiTCR v1.1 was used to align the clonotypes against IMGT TRBV, TRBD and TRBJ reference segments. Analysis was restricted to V-J combinations with a frequency above 0.0001, which covered approximately 99% of repertoires. A TCS score was defined as the ratio between F50 (clonal expansion) and ExV (chaos), using BLOSUM62-based TCRdist between CDR3 peptides within each V-J. Welch's t-statistics and random forest reduced fewer than 550 V-J features to 13, which were used in a naive Bayes classifier (R e1071). TCRdb ran its own pipeline on the public reads, namely fastp trimming at Q25 and MiXCR clone calling, and kept in-frame beta chains. Duplicate CDR3 protein sequences are folded into a single record with the most common DNA and genes. The V and J calls and clone size are TCRdb's, not the authors'. A total of fewer than 200,000 distinct CDR3 sequences appear in this sample, about a sixth of them only once. The biggest ten clones account for about 31% of the sample.

V was cut back by 8 bases and J by 12 bases, leaving a gap of 29 bases between them. The CDR3 goes from the cysteine to the phenylalanine over 15 residues. CDR3 DNA is the only sequence kept; it has 45 bases, read in frame from the first base. The germline V gene specifies SQVTM as CDR1 and ANQGSEA as CDR2. Stable Graves' hyperthyroidism was defined as no progression to ophthalmopathy during 18 months of follow-up. Hyperthyroidism patients were newly diagnosed, had a disease duration of under 2 months, and were aged 18 to 65 years. The study excluded patients with uncontrolled infections, other autoimmune diseases, pregnancy or lactation. Clinical symptoms, serum thyroxine and TRAb, thyroid ultrasound, and orbital computed tomography formed the basis for the diagnoses. Ficoll-Paque density gradient centrifugation was used to isolate PBMCs from about 10 ml of fresh peripheral blood. Total RNA was extracted with Trizol reagent, and quality was checked on an Agilent 2100 Bioanalyzer.

The data derive from a study of T cells in Graves' hyperthyroidism and ophthalmopathy (dated by TCRdb to 2018 to 2020). A note on the overall study: Peripheral blood was sampled at the time of initial diagnosis, prior to any treatment. A discovery cohort of around 98 patients, about 40 with Graves' ophthalmopathy and more than 55 with stable Graves' hyperthyroidism, was used to find distinguishing TCR V-J signatures. The roughly 90 discovery patients were divided at random into training and test sets in a 7:3 ratio. Whether ophthalmopathy could be predicted prospectively was tested in an independent validation cohort made up of some 20 hyperthyroidism patients plus 17 patients who later progressed to ophthalmopathy. Thyroid tissue and blood T-cell repertoires from six Graves' hyperthyroidism patients were also compared in the study. Following sampling, methimazole starting at 30 mg daily was given to hyperthyroidism patients, and high-dose intravenous methylprednisolone was given to ophthalmopathy patients. The paper describes TCR Vbeta CDR3 sequencing of some 130 peripheral blood samples, made up of 43 ophthalmopathy patients, some 80 hyperthyroidism patients and 17 progressor patients. Overall study results and their limits: A model built on a 13 V-J signature distinguished ophthalmopathy from stable hyperthyroidism, reaching about 88% sensitivity and about 81% specificity in cross-validation and 80%/75% in testing. In validation, the model predicted progression to ophthalmopathy a median of roughly six months before onset, with roughly 70% sensitivity and roughly 79% specificity. No statistical method was used to fix the sample size in advance, and group allocation was not hidden from the investigators. Blood samples also contained most of the expanded thyroid clonotypes (frequency above 0.001), which suggests that blood repertoires may reflect thyroid immune responses.

This receptor was identified in a woman aged 45-65 years with Graves' hyperthyroidism. Input material: blood. The rearrangement combines TRBV29-1 with TRBJ2-1; a tentative D match to TRBD1 spans 6 bases. The CDR3: CSMQGKTTTGPWQFF. The DNA sequence is TGCAGCATGCAGGGGAAGACGACAACAGGCCCTTGGCAGTTCTTC.